This T cell receptor beta chain was captured in a study of OX40 agonist ivuxolimab in advanced cancers. On the study more broadly: The group had a mean age of about 60 years, ranged from roughly 20 to 80, and was 80% to 85% male. Among those treated, three patients had partial responses, one with hepatocellular carcinoma and two with cutaneous melanoma.

The investigators sampled blood at baseline, at cycle 4 day 1, and at cycle 7 day 1. This CDR3 is 14 amino acids long. V shed 7 bases and J shed 6 bases, with 16 bases lying between them. Germline lookup yields CDR1 MNHEY and CDR2 SVGAGI. Measured with immunoSEQ multiplex PCR; TCRdb has only the in-frame clones, and not every one. The table shows tens of thousands of clones, with around 85% occurring only once. This clonotype was obtained from an adult with an advanced solid tumor such as melanoma, head and neck, liver or kidney cancer. The sample was CD4+ or CD8+ T cells sorted from blood, taken in a trial of the OX40 agonist ivuxolimab. The genes are TRBV6-5 and TRBJ1-5; TRBD1 is a possible D gene (6 bases). The CDR3 region is CASNNGGRGQPQHF. In DNA form, the CDR3 reads TGTGCCAGCAATAATGGGGGGCGAGGTCAGCCCCAGCATTTT.